These 27 T cell receptor beta chains were sequenced from one sample in a study of vaccination effects on CD4 cells after COVID-19. Sequencing used immunoSEQ multiplex PCR; TCRdb keeps in-frame clones, though not all of them. The repertoire holds tens of thousands of clones, with roughly four fifths as singletons. For these TCRs, the target antigens are not known. After roughly eleven days in culture, the CD4+ T cells were isolated. Participants completed two doses of the BNT162b2 or mRNA-1273 vaccine. Source: CD4+ T cells from PBMCs cultured without peptide, taken after COVID-19 vaccination. These receptors were collected from a human donor who received a COVID-19 vaccine.

V and J are TRBV6-5 and TRBJ2-5; 11 nucleotides align to TRBD2. In germline, CDR1 is MNHEY, CDR2 SVGAGI. CDR3 length: 16 residues. Losses at the gene ends were 4 bases for V and 2 bases for J; bases not matched to a gene: 6. CDR3 DNA sequence: TGTGCCAGCAGTTCCCCGGGACTAGCGGTACAAGAGACCCAGTACTTC. Translated: CASSSPGLAVQETQYF.

The chain couples TRBV27 to TRBJ1-4, with 8 bases matching TRBD1. Germline V gene lookup returns CDR1 MNHEY and CDR2 SMNVEV (reference sequence). The J segment lost 2 bases and the V segment lost 5 bases, leaving 10 bases of the junction unmatched. CDR3 length: 17 amino acids. The chain's CDR3 is CASSPRTGWGTNEKLFF. The CDR3 DNA reads as TGTGCCAGCAGTCCCCGGACAGGGTGGGGGACTAATGAAAAACTGTTTTTT.

In its sample, this clone was seen once. This sequence joins TRBV7-2 and TRBJ1-2; 12 bases are shared with TRBD1. Germline values: CDR1 SGHTA, CDR2 FQGNSA. The CDR3 has 15 amino acids. The V and J ends lost 3 bases and 8 bases, in that order; junction bases with no gene match: 7. The CDR3 region has the DNA TGTGCCAGCAGCTTTACCGGGACAGGGGGCTTAGGCTACACCTTC. Protein: CASSFTGTGGLGYTF.

The J gene is TRBJ2-5, the V gene TRBV7-3; 10 bases map to TRBD1. Trimming removed 2 bases from V and 4 bases from J; junction bases left unmatched: 4. Germline V gives CDR1 SGHTA, CDR2 FQGTGA. The CDR3 has 15 amino acids. The CDR3 sequence is CASSLRQGARETQYF. The CDR3 coding sequence is TGTGCCAGCAGCTTACGACAGGGGGCGAGAGAGACCCAGTACTTC.

This clone is judged medium-sized (0.01 to 0.1%). The gene calls are TRBV6-1 and TRBJ1-5; tentative D call: TRBD1 (5 bases). Per germline, CDR1 MNHNS and CDR2 SASEGT. CDR3 length: 18 residues. V dropped 4 bases and J dropped 2 bases, with 21 bases sitting between them. In nucleotides, the CDR3 is TGTGCCAGCAGTGCCATCTATAACTCGGGACCGGGCAATCAGCCCCAGCATTTT. Protein: CASSAIYNSGPGNQPQHF.

V usage is TRBV5-5 and J usage is TRBJ2-7, with 8 bases fitting TRBD2. The junction had 4 bases not matched to a gene; V was cut back by 1 base and J by 7 bases. CDR1 and CDR2 (germline): SGHKS, YYEKEE (reference sequence). This CDR3 comprises 13 residues. DNA of the CDR3: TGTGCCAGCAGCTTGAGACTAGCGCAAGAGCAGTACGTC. Translated: CASSLRLAQEQYV.

This clone came up a few times. This chain uses TRBV4-2 with TRBJ1-3, with D uncertain. Per the germline V gene, CDR1 is LGHNA and CDR2 is YNFKEQ. Between the trimmed V and J ends, which lost 1 base and 0 bases, there was a span of 7 bases. This CDR3 spans 15 amino acids. CDR3 DNA: TGTGCCAGCAGCCAAGCGGAGAACTCTGGAAACACCATATATTTT. Translated: CASSQAENSGNTIYF.

This chain uses TRBV18 with TRBJ2-1, with 7 bases that match TRBD2. The CDR3 spans 15 residues. V shed 4 bases and J 5 bases; nucleotides not matched to a gene: 8. CDR1 is KGHSH, CDR2 LQKENI, per germline. CDR3 in DNA: TGTGCCAGCTCACTCGGGGGGTTGATTAACAATGAGCAGTTCTTC. It is translated as CASSLGGLINNEQFF.

This clone was detected a few times. The V gene is TRBV5-4, the J gene TRBJ2-1; the D gene is possibly TRBD2 (5 bases). From germline, CDR1 is SGHNT and CDR2 YYREEE (reference sequence). This CDR3 spans 13 amino acids. The germline V and J ends were trimmed by 5 bases and 3 bases, with 9 bases remaining between them. The CDR3 loop is CASRLEGYNEQFF. The CDR3 region has the DNA TGTGCCAGCAGACTAGAAGGCTACAATGAGCAGTTCTTC.

The rearrangement joins TRBV7-2 to TRBJ1-1, with unresolved D. The germline CDR1 and CDR2 sequences are SGHTA and FQGNSA. The CDR3 contains 18 residues. The V end lost 0 bases, the J end lost 1 base, and 18 bases lay between the germline ends. The CDR3 loop reads CASSLAVWAIGENTEAFF. CDR3 in DNA: TGTGCCAGCAGCTTAGCGGTCTGGGCCATCGGGGAGAACACTGAAGCTTTCTTT.

This chain joins TRBV6-4 and TRBJ1-1; D unresolved. V was clipped by 3 bases and J by 5 bases, with 4 bases between them. The CDR3 spans 11 residues. The germline V gene has CDR1 MRHNA and CDR2 SNTAGT. Here the CDR3 reads CASSECTEAFF. For the CDR3, the DNA is TGTGCCAGCAGTGAGTGTACTGAAGCTTTCTTT.

This chain uses TRBV27 with TRBJ2-5, with a weak D call TRBD2 (6 bases). V lost 5 bases and J lost 5, with 18 bases in between. This CDR3 spans 15 amino acids. The germline V gene encodes CDR1 MNHEY and CDR2 SMNVEV (reference sequence). As DNA, the CDR3 is TGTGCCAGCAGTCCCCGGGGACTCTTGGCGGAGACCCAGTACTTC. Translating gives CASSPRGLLAETQYF.

This clone has only a few counts. The V gene is TRBV20-1, the J gene TRBJ1-4; no reliable D call. The CDR3 extends over 11 amino acids. The V end lost 0 bases, the J end lost 7 bases, and 3 bases lay between the germline ends. Germline V gene sequence: CDR1 DFQATT, CDR2 SNEGSKA (reference sequence). The CDR3 reads CSAREGEKLFF. DNA for the CDR3: TGCAGTGCTAGAGAGGGTGAAAAACTGTTTTTT.

This clone was seen more than once but under ten times. The V and J genes are TRBV24-1 and TRBJ2-7; 7 nucleotides line up with TRBD2. The CDR3 runs 13 residues. After removal of 5 bases from V and 5 bases from J, the junction contained 5 bases not matched to a gene. Germline CDR1 KGHDR, CDR2 SFDVKD. The CDR3, as DNA: TGTGCCACCAGTGGAGCGGGGAACCACGAGCAGTACGTC. It is translated as CATSGAGNHEQYV.

The rearrangement links TRBV4-1 to TRBJ2-6; D is tentatively TRBD1 or TRBD2 (5 bases each). V was shortened by 0 bases and J by 2 bases, with 17 bases between the two germline ends. Germline V gene data show CDR1 as MGHRA and CDR2 as YSYEKL. The CDR3 is 19 amino acids. The CDR3 is CASSQEVSGARAGANVLTF. The CDR3 DNA reads TGCGCCAGCAGCCAAGAAGTCTCCGGGGCCCGGGCTGGGGCCAACGTCCTGACTTTC.

The chain uses TRBV10-3 and TRBJ2-6; D is unclear. Between the trimmed V and J ends, which lost 0 bases and 3 bases, there was a span of 3 bases. The germline gives CDR1 ENHRY, CDR2 SYGVKD. The CDR3 is 14 residues long. In nucleotides, the CDR3 is TGTGCCATCAGTGAGTCGGGTGGGGCCAACGTCCTGACTTTC. Translation: CAISESGGANVLTF.

The chain links TRBV6-5 to TRBJ2-3, with 8 bases aligning to TRBD2. CDR1 is MNHEY and CDR2 is SVGAGI in the germline V gene. CDR3 length: 13 amino acids. V shed 11 bases, J shed 3 bases, and the junction held 7 bases outside the gene matches. This CDR3 reads CASKRGGTDTQYF. CDR3 bases: TGTGCCTCCAAACGCGGGGGGACAGATACGCAGTATTTT.

This chain joins TRBV7-7 and TRBJ2-2; 9 positions agree with TRBD1. The V and J ends lost 5 bases and 7 bases, in that order; junction bases with no gene match: 8. CDR1 SSHAT and CDR2 FNYEAQ come from the germline V gene (reference sequence). This CDR3 region has 15 residues. Written as DNA, the CDR3 is TGTGCCAGCAGCCGTTACAGGGGGCCGGGCGGGGAGCTGTTTTTT. The encoded protein is CASSRYRGPGGELFF. Full variable domain (outside the CDR3, taken from reference TRBV7-7 and TRBJ2-2): GAGVSQSPRYKVTKRGQDVTLRCDPISSHATLYWYQQALGQGPEFLTYFNYEAQPDKSGLPSDRFSAERPEGSISTLTIQRTEQRDSAMYRCASSRYRGPGGELFFGEGSRLTVL.

J is TRBJ2-7 and V is TRBV5-6; TRBD1 matches at 10 bases. Germline V lookup: CDR1 SGHDT, CDR2 YYEEEE. The CDR3 has 14 amino acids. V lost 0 bases, J lost 5 bases, and 2 bases stayed unmatched. The CDR3: CASSLGQGAHEQYV. CDR3 sequence (DNA): TGTGCCAGCAGCTTGGGACAGGGGGCCCACGAGCAGTACGTC.

This clone was seen just once. This chain connects TRBV3-1 (or the pseudogene TRBV3-2) to TRBJ2-3, with 7 positions matching TRBD1. V lost 8 bases and J lost 5; bases outside the gene matches: 4. The CDR3 is 12 amino acids. Germline assignment: CDR1 LGHDT and CDR2 YNNKEL (reference sequence). The CDR3, as DNA: TGTGCCAGCGGACAGGCAGGAGATACGCAGTATTTT. Its protein is CASGQAGDTQYF.

This clone was observed a handful of times. The J gene is TRBJ1-3, the V gene TRBV5-1, with D unclear. Deletions cut 0 bases from V and 0 bases from J, with 10 bases between. Germline V CDR1 and CDR2: SGHRS, YFSETQ. There are 16 residues in the CDR3. The CDR3 spells CASSLGMVGSGNTIYF. The CDR3 DNA sequence: TGCGCCAGCAGCTTGGGCATGGTGGGCTCTGGAAACACCATATATTTT.

This clone appeared a few times. This sequence joins TRBV6-5 and TRBJ2-1; 10 positions match TRBD1. Germline V CDR1 and CDR2: MNHEY, SVGAGI. With 5 bases clipped from V and 7 bases from J, the junction kept 8 bases outside the gene matches. The CDR3 length is 15 residues. The CDR3 sequence is CASSRRDRGRNEQFF. The CDR3 nucleotides read TGTGCCAGCAGTAGACGAGACAGGGGGCGAAATGAGCAGTTCTTC.

The rearrangement links TRBV30 to TRBJ1-1; D remains ambiguous. CDR1 and CDR2 (germline): GTSNPN, SVGIG (reference sequence). The CDR3 has 13 residues. Trimming cost V 0 bases and J 1 base, with 6 bases left between them. The CDR3 here is CAWSVSRNTEAFF. CDR3 bases: TGTGCCTGGAGTGTAAGCAGGAACACTGAAGCTTTCTTT. The variable domain in full, with the rest retrieved from reference TRBV30 and TRBJ1-1, is SQTIHQWPATLVQPVGSPLSLECTVEGTSNPNLYWYRQAAGRGLQLLFYSVGIGQISSEVPQNLSASRPQDRQFILSSKKLLLSDSGFYLCAWSVSRNTEAFFGQGTRLTVV.

The chain has TRBV7-9 and TRBJ1-5; 11 positions match TRBD1. From germline, CDR1 is SEHNR and CDR2 FQNEAQ (reference sequence). This CDR3 has 14 residues. The J segment lost 8 bases and the V segment lost 6 bases, leaving 6 bases of the junction unmatched. The CDR3 nucleotides read TGTGCCAGCAGTCGGACAGGGGGCAGGGAGCCCCAGCATTTT. The encoded protein is CASSRTGGREPQHF.

This clone appeared once. The chain is built from TRBV7-9 and TRBJ2-5, with D possibly matching TRBD1 (6 bases). CDR3 length equals 16 residues. From germline, CDR1 is SEHNR and CDR2 FQNEAQ (reference sequence). V was cut by 8 bases and J by 0 bases, with 19 bases left in between. Written as DNA, the CDR3 is TGTGCCAGCTGTAAGGGGCGGTGGACAGACCAAGAGACCCAGTACTTC. This translates into CASCKGRWTDQETQYF.

The V gene is TRBV9, the J gene TRBJ2-7; perhaps TRBD1 as D (5 bases). CDR3 length: 15 amino acids. CDR1 and CDR2 from the germline V gene are SGDLS and YYNGEE. V lost 6 bases to trimming and J lost 0 bases, with 16 bases between them. The CDR3 coding sequence is TGTGCCAGCAAGGAGAGGTACAGGAGCTCCTACGAGCAGTACGTC. It translates to CASKERYRSSYEQYV.

The chain is built from TRBV19 and TRBJ2-1; 14 bases fit TRBD2. CDR1 is LNHDA and CDR2 is SQIVND in the germline V gene (reference sequence). J gave up 8 bases and V 5 bases, and 20 bases lay outside the gene matches. There are 20 residues in the CDR3. In DNA, the CDR3 is TGTGCCAGTAGTTCCCGGGGACTAGCGGGGGTTTCAGGGCAGCTCTATGAGCAGTTCTTC. Translation: CASSSRGLAGVSGQLYEQFF.